The 6 T cell receptor beta chains in this list originate from one sample, sequenced in a study of blood T cells in healthy people across ages. Next came a second PCR, run for about 7 to 12 cycles, which used a sample-barcoded 5' primer along with a J-beta primer mix. TCRdb re-derived calls from the 5' RACE reads in MiXCR, one entry per CDR3 protein. Of approximately 2,000,000 distinct CDR3 sequences in the sample, about 39% were seen once. Sequenced: blood. These receptors were collected from a human donor in good health.

This chain uses TRBV7-2 with TRBJ2-5, with TRBD1 as a possible D gene (7 bases). This CDR3 has 14 amino acids. With 6 bases removed from V and 5 bases from J, the gap between germline ends came to 16 bases. The germline gives CDR1 SGHTA, CDR2 FQGNSA. The CDR3 sequence is CASRELTGRETQYF. As DNA, the CDR3 is TGTGCCAGCAGAGAATTGACAGGGAGGGAGACCCAGTACTTC. Based on the CDR3 plus reference TRBV7-2 and TRBJ2-5, the full variable domain is GAGVSQSPSNKVTEKGKDVELRCDPISGHTALYWYRQSLGQGLEFLIYFQGNSAPDKSGLPSDRFSAERTGGSVSTLTIQRTQQEDSAVYLCASRELTGRETQYFGPGTRLLVL.

This clonotype was seen only a few times. The gene calls are TRBV20-1 and TRBJ2-2; TRBD2 aligns across 8 bases. The CDR3 totals 14 residues. The germline V gene has CDR1 DFQATT and CDR2 SNEGSKA (reference sequence). J was trimmed by 2 bases and V by 6 bases; bases with no gene match: 5. Here the CDR3 DNA reads TGCAGTGCCAAAGGGACTAGAAACACCGGGGAGCTGTTTTTT. This sequence encodes CSAKGTRNTGELFF.

This clonotype was counted only a few times. The V and J genes are TRBV6-5 and TRBJ2-5, with TRBD2 matching 8 bases. Trimming removed 6 bases from V and 4 bases from J; junction bases left unmatched: 10. Germline lookup yields CDR1 MNHEY and CDR2 SVGAGI. The CDR3 runs 15 residues. The CDR3 sequence is CASRGLRGGSETQYF. CDR3 sequence (DNA): TGTGCCAGCAGAGGACTCCGGGGGGGCTCAGAGACCCAGTACTTC.

This clonotype was picked up a small number of times. The chain is built from TRBV2 and TRBJ2-1, with TRBD2 matching over 7 bases. Trimming at V came to 6 bases and at J to 7 bases, leaving 18 bases not matched to a gene. The CDR3 loop spans 17 amino acids. Germline loops: CDR1 SNHLY, CDR2 FYNNEI. The CDR3 region is CASSAYRGLAAVNEQFF. The CDR3 DNA reads as TGTGCCAGCAGCGCTTACCGTGGGCTAGCGGCGGTTAATGAGCAGTTCTTC.

This clonotype was picked up a small number of times. The chain employs TRBV28 and TRBJ1-2, with D perhaps matching TRBD1 (6 bases). Per germline, CDR1 MDHEN and CDR2 SYDVKM. V lost 7 bases, J lost 6 bases, and 18 bases lay in between. The CDR3 extends over 14 amino acids. The chain's CDR3 is CASTGGAETNGYTF. The CDR3 nucleotides read TGTGCCAGCACGGGGGGCGCTGAAACAAATGGCTACACCTTC.

The V and J genes are TRBV4-2 and TRBJ2-3; D might be TRBD2 (6 bases). Between the trimmed V and J ends, which lost 2 bases and 2 bases, there was a span of 14 bases. This CDR3 contains 16 residues. Germline CDR1 LGHNA, CDR2 YNFKEQ. The CDR3 protein is CASSQTTGTPTDTQYF. CDR3 nucleotide sequence: TGTGCCAGCAGCCAAACCACCGGGACTCCCACAGATACGCAGTATTTT.